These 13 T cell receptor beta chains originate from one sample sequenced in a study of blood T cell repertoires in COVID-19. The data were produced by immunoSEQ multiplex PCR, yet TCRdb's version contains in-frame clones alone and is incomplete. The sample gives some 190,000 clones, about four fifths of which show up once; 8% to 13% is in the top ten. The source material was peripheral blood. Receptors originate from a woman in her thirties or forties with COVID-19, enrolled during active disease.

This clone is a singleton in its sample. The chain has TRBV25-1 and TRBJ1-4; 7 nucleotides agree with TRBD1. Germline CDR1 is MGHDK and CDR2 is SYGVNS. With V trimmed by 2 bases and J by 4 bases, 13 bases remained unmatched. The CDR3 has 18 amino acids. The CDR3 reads CASSERVDFRDSNEKLFF. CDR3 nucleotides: TGTGCCAGCAGTGAAAGGGTGGATTTTCGGGACAGTAATGAAAAACTGTTTTTT.

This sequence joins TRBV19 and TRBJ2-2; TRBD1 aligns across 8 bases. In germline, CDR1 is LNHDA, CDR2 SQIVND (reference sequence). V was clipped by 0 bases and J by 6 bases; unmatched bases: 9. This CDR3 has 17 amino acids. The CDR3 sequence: CASSIDHSGGWAGELFF. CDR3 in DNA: TGTGCCAGTAGTATAGATCATTCAGGGGGCTGGGCCGGGGAGCTGTTTTTT.

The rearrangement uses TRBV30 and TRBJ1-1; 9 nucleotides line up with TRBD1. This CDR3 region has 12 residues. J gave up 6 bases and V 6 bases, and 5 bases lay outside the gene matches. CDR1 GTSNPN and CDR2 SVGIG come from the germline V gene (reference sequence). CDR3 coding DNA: TGTGCCTGCAGCAGACAGGGGGCTGAAGCTTTCTTT. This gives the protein CACSRQGAEAFF.

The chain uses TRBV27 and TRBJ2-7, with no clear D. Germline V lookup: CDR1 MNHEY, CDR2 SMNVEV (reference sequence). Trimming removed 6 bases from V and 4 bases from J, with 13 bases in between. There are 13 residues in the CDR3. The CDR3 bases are TGTGCCAGCAGACCAAACAACGGGTACGAGCAGTACTTC. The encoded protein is CASRPNNGYEQYF.

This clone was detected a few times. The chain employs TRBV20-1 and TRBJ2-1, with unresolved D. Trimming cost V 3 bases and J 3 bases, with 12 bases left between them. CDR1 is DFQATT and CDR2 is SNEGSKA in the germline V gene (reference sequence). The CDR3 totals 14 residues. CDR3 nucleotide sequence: TGCAGTGCTAGTTTACCGGCGGACTACAATGAGCAGTTCTTC. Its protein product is CSASLPADYNEQFF.

The CDR3 sequence is CASSSLATAADTQYF. The CDR3 DNA reads TGTGCCAGCAGTTCCCTCGCCACAGCAGCAGATACGCAGTATTTT. The chain uses TRBV27 and TRBJ2-3; D remains ambiguous. V dropped 4 bases and J dropped 4 bases, with 15 bases sitting between them. The germline gives CDR1 MNHEY, CDR2 SMNVEV (reference sequence). This CDR3 spans 15 amino acids.

The CDR3 coding sequence is TGTGCCTGGAGTGCGGAAGGACAGGGAGCCTATGGCTACACCTTC. It translates to CAWSAEGQGAYGYTF. The chain uses TRBV30 and TRBJ1-2; 8 bases agree with TRBD1. There are 15 residues in the CDR3. CDR1 and CDR2 from the germline V gene are GTSNPN and SVGIG (reference sequence). Trimming at V came to 1 base and at J to 4 bases, leaving 8 bases not matched to a gene. Supplemented by reference TRBV30 and TRBJ1-2, the full variable domain reads SQTIHQWPATLVQPVGSPLSLECTVEGTSNPNLYWYRQAAGRGLQLLFYSVGIGQISSEVPQNLSASRPQDRQFILSSKKLLLSDSGFYLCAWSAEGQGAYGYTFGSGTRLTVV.

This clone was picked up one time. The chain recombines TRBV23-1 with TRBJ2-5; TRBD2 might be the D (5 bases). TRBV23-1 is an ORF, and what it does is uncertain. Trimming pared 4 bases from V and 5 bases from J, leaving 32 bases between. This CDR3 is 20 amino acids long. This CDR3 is CASSPRRGVSEGAVGETQYF. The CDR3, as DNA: TGCGCCAGCAGTCCCCGCCGTGGGGTTTCTGAGGGAGCCGTGGGGGAGACCCAGTACTTC.

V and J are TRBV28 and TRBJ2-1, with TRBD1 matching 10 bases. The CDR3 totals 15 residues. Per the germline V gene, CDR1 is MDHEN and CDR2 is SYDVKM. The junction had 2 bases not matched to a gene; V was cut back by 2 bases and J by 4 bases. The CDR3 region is CASSLGTGVYNEQFF. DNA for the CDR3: TGTGCCAGCAGTTTAGGGACAGGGGTTTACAATGAGCAGTTCTTC. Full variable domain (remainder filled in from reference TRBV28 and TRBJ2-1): DVKVTQSSRYLVKRTGEKVFLECVQDMDHENMFWYRQDPGLGLRLIYFSYDVKMKEKGDIPEGYSVSREKKERFSLILESASTNQTSMYLCASSLGTGVYNEQFFGPGTRLTVL.

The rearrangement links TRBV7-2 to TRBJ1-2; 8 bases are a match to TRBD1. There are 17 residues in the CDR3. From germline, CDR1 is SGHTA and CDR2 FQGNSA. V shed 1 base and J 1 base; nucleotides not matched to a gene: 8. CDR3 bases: TGTGCCAGCAGCTTAGGGGACAGGAGAACCGATAACTATGGCTACACCTTC. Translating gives CASSLGDRRTDNYGYTF.

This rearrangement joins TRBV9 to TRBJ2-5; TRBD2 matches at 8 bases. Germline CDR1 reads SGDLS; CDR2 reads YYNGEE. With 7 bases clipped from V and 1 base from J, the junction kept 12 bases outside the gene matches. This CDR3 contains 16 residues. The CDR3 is CASGAGDRPSQETQYF. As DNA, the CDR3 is TGTGCCAGCGGAGCGGGAGACCGTCCATCCCAAGAGACCCAGTACTTC.

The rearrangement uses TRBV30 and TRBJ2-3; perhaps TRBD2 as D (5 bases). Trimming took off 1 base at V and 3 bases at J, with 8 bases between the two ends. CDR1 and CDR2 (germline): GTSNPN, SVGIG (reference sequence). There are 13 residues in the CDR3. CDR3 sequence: CAWSGEMTDTQYF. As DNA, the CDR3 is TGTGCCTGGAGTGGGGAGATGACAGATACGCAGTATTTT.

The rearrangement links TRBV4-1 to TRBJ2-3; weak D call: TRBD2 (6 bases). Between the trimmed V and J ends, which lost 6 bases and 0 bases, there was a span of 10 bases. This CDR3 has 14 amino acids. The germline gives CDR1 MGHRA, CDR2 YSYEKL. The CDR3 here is CASSLEGSTDTQYF. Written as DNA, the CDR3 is TGCGCCAGCAGTCTGGAGGGAAGCACAGATACGCAGTATTTT.